This T cell receptor (beta chain) originates from a study of blood T cell repertoires in COVID-19. About the research overall: Donors in the United States, Italy and Spain gave samples during acute or convalescent COVID-19. Sources were T cells, B-cell-depleted T cells, or PBMCs; the material itself was cDNA or gDNA.

The length of the CDR3 is 13 residues. Germline V gene data show CDR1 as SGHVS and CDR2 as FQNEAQ. Trimming pared 6 bases from V and 3 bases from J, leaving 12 bases between. Original processing notes: Nucleated cell counts were estimated from reference gene primer amplification. The repertoire was sequenced with immunoSEQ multiplex PCR; TCRdb's copy has only in-frame clones and lacks some. The V and J calls and clone size were taken over from that table, and D and trimming were inferred from the DNA. The sample records 95,000 to 100,000 clones, 85% to 95% being singletons. The chain couples TRBV7-8 to TRBJ2-7; maybe TRBD2 (6 bases). Sequencing input: peripheral blood. The origin of this receptor is a man in his forties or fifties with active COVID-19. CDR3 sequence: CASREGGIYEQYF. The CDR3 DNA reads as TGTGCCAGCAGAGAGGGAGGTATCTACGAGCAGTACTTC.